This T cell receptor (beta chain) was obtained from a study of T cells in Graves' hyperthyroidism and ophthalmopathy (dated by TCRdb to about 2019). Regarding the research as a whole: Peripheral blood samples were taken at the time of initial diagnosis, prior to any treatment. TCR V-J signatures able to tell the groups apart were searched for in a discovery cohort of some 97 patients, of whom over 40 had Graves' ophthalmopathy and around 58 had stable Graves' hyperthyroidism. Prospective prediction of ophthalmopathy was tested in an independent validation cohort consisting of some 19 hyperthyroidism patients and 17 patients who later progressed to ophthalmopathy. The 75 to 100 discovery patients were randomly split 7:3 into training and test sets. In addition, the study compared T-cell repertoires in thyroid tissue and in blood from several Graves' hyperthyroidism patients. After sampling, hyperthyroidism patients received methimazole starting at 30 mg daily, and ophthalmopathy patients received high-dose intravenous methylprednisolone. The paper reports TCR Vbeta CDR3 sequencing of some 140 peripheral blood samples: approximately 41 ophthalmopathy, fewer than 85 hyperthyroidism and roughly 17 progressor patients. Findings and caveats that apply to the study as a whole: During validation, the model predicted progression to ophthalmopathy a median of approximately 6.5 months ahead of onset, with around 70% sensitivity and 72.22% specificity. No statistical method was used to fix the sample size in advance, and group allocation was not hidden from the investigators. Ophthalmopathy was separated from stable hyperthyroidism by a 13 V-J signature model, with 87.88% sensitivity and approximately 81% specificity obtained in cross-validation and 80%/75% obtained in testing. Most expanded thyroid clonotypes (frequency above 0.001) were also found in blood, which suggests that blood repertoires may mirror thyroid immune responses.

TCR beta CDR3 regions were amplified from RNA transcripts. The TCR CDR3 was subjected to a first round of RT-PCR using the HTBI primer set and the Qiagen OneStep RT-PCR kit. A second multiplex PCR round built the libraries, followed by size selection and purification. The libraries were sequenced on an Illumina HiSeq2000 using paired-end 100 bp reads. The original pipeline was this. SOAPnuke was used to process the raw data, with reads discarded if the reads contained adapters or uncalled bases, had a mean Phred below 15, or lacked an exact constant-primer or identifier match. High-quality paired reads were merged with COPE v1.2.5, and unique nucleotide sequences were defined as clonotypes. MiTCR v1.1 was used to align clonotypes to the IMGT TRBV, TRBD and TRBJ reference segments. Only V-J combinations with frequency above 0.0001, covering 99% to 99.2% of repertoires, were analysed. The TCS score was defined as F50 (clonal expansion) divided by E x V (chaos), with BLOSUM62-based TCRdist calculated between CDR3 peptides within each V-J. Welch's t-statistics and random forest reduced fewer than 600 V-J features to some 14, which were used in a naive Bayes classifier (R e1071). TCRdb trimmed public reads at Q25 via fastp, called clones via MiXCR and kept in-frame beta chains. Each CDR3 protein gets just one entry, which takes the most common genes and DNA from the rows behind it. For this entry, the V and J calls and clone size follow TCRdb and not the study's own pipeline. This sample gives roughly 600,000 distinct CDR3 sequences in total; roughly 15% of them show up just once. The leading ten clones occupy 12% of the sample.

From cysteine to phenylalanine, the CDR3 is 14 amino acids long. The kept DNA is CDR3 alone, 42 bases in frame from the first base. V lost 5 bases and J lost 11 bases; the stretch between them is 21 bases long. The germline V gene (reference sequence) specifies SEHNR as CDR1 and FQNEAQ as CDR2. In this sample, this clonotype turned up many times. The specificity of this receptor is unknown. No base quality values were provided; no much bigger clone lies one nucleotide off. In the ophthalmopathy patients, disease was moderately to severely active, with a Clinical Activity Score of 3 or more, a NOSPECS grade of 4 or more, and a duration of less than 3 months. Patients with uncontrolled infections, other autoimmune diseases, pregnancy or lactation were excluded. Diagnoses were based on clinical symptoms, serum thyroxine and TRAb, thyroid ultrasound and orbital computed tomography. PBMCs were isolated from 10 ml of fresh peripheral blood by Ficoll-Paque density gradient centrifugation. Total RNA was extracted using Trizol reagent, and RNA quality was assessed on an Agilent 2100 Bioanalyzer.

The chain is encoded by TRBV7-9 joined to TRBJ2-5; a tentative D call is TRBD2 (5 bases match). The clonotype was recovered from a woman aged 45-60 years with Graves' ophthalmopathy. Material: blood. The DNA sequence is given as TGTGCCAGCAGCGTAGAAGCGCAACATTCGGGACAGTACTTC. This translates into CASSVEAQHSGQYF.